Listed below are T cell receptor beta chains from one sample, sequenced in a study of cytomegalovirus exposure and HLA in healthy donors. Sequencing was performed with immunoSEQ multiplex PCR; in TCRdb, only in-frame clones are kept and a portion is missing. This table holds around 150,000 clones, around four fifths found once. Sequencing input: PBMCs. The receptor source for this set is a man aged 25-45 years in good health and CMV-seropositive. The CDR3 runs from the conserved cysteine through the conserved F or W. D genes are given only for firm matches. Only some rows state a clone size, as once, few, many or a class for expanded clones.

D: .; V: TRBV27; J: TRBJ1-2; size: .; DNA: TGTGCCAGCAGTTTTCTTCGGGGGTACTATGGCTACACCTTC; CDR3: CASSFLRGYYGYTF
D: TRBD2; V: TRBV7-2; J: TRBJ2-7; size: .; DNA: TGTGCCAGCAGCCAAAACCTAGCGGGAGTATACGAGCAGTACTTC; CDR3: CASSQNLAGVYEQYF
D: TRBD2; V: TRBV2; J: TRBJ2-1; size: .; DNA: TGTGCCAGCAGACAAGAAGCGGGACTAGCGGCCTACAATGAGCAGTTCTTC; CDR3: CASRQEAGLAAYNEQFF
D: .; V: TRBV10-2; J: TRBJ2-7; size: .; DNA: TGCGCCAGCAGTCTCGACAGCACCTACGAGCAGTACTTC; CDR3: CASSLDSTYEQYF
D: TRBD2; V: TRBV5-4; J: TRBJ2-3; size: .; DNA: TGTGCCAGCAGCCTGGGACTAGCGGGGGCCGGGGATACGCAGTATTTT; CDR3: CASSLGLAGAGDTQYF
D: .; V: TRBV6-5; J: TRBJ2-1; size: .; DNA: TGTGCCAGCAGTTACAGAACTAGCTCCCACTACAATGAGCAGTTCTTC; CDR3: CASSYRTSSHYNEQFF
D: .; V: TRBV5-1; J: TRBJ1-1; size: .; DNA: TGCGCCAGCAGCTTTGGCAGGGTATACACTGAAGCTTTCTTT; CDR3: CASSFGRVYTEAFF
D: TRBD1; V: TRBV27; J: TRBJ2-7; size: .; DNA: TGTGCCAGCAGTAACCGGGACAGTCCCTACGAGCAGTACTTC; CDR3: CASSNRDSPYEQYF
D: TRBD2; V: TRBV5-4; J: TRBJ2-7; size: .; DNA: TGTGCCAGCTCGGACCGGGCTAGCGGGAGGGCCCTCACGGGGGAGCAGTACTTC; CDR3: CASSDRASGRALTGEQYF
D: .; V: TRBV2; J: TRBJ2-7; size: .; DNA: TGTGCCAGTTTGGGGGTGGGAGGCCACGAGCAGTACTTC; CDR3: CASLGVGGHEQYF
D: .; V: TRBV7-9; J: TRBJ1-1; size: few; DNA: TGTGCCAGCAGCTTGTTCCTGGGGCCGAACACTGAAGCTTTCTTT; CDR3: CASSLFLGPNTEAFF
D: TRBD1; V: TRBV27; J: TRBJ2-7; size: .; DNA: TGTGCCAGCAGTTTGGGACAGGCGTCCTACGAGCAGTACTTC; CDR3: CASSLGQASYEQYF
D: TRBD2; V: TRBV10-2; J: TRBJ2-7; size: .; DNA: TGCGCCAGCAGTGTTGGCGGGAGGGGCTACGAGCAGTACTTC; CDR3: CASSVGGRGYEQYF
D: TRBD2; V: TRBV12-5; J: TRBJ2-1; size: .; DNA: TGTGCTAGTGGTTTTCGGCGGGAGCCGCCCTACAATGAGCAGTTCTTC; CDR3: CASGFRREPPYNEQFF
D: .; V: TRBV7-6; J: TRBJ2-6; size: .; DNA: TGTGCCAGCAGCTTTGCGTCCTCTGGGGCCAACGTCCTGACTTTC; CDR3: CASSFASSGANVLTF
D: .; V: TRBV7-3; J: TRBJ2-1; size: .; DNA: TGTGCCAGCAGCTTCTCACAGGATCAGGAGCAGTTCTTC; CDR3: CASSFSQDQEQFF
D: TRBD1; V: TRBV6-5; J: TRBJ1-1; size: .; DNA: TGTGCCAGCAGACGGACAGGGATGAACACTGAAGCTTTCTTT; CDR3: CASRRTGMNTEAFF
D: .; V: TRBV6-5; J: TRBJ1-3; size: .; DNA: TGTGCCAGCAGTTACTCGACCGGGGGAAACACCATATATTTT; CDR3: CASSYSTGGNTIYF
D: .; V: TRBV9; J: TRBJ2-7; size: .; DNA: TGTGCCAGCAGCGTAGGAGGAGGGAACGAGCAGTACTTC; CDR3: CASSVGGGNEQYF
D: TRBD1; V: TRBV5-4; J: TRBJ1-2; size: .; DNA: TGTGCCAGCAGCGAAACCACGGGACAGGTCTTCTATGGCTACACCTTC; CDR3: CASSETTGQVFYGYTF
D: TRBD1; V: TRBV9; J: TRBJ1-4; size: .; DNA: TGTGCCAGCAGCCCCGGACAGGAGGGGGCTAATGAAAAACTGTTTTTT; CDR3: CASSPGQEGANEKLFF
D: TRBD2; V: TRBV5-4; J: TRBJ2-1; size: .; DNA: TGTGCCAGCAGCTTGGCGGTTGGGACTAGCGCGGTGGGGTTCTTC; CDR3: CASSLAVGTSAVGFF
D: .; V: TRBV6-1; J: TRBJ1-1; size: .; DNA: TGTGCCAGCAGTGAACAGGGTATGAACACTGAAGCTTTCTTT; CDR3: CASSEQGMNTEAFF
D: .; V: TRBV5-4; J: TRBJ1-1; size: .; DNA: TGTGCCAGCAGCTTCGATCAGCAGGGGCCGAACACTGAAGCTTTCTTT; CDR3: CASSFDQQGPNTEAFF
D: TRBD1; V: TRBV5-1; J: TRBJ2-5; size: .; DNA: TGCGCCAGCAGCTTGGTGGGACAGGGGCAAGAGACCCAGTACTTC; CDR3: CASSLVGQGQETQYF
D: .; V: TRBV7-2; J: TRBJ2-2; size: .; DNA: TGTGCCAGCAGCCCCCTGTGGGGGGCCGGGGAGCTGTTTTTT; CDR3: CASSPLWGAGELFF
D: .; V: TRBV6-5; J: TRBJ2-7; size: few; DNA: TGTGCCAGCAGGTACGGGCCTGTCTACGAGCAGTACTTC; CDR3: CASRYGPVYEQYF
D: .; V: TRBV5-1; J: TRBJ2-7; size: .; DNA: TGCGCCAGTAGTGTGGTCGAATCCTACGAGCAGTACTTC; CDR3: CASSVVESYEQYF
D: TRBD1; V: TRBV18; J: TRBJ2-7; size: .; DNA: TGTGCCAGCTCACCCTTTGGACAGGGTCTCACCTACGAGCAGTACTTC; CDR3: CASSPFGQGLTYEQYF
D: .; V: TRBV28; J: TRBJ1-3; size: .; DNA: TGTGCCAGCAGTCTGAGCTCTGGAAACACCATATATTTT; CDR3: CASSLSSGNTIYF
D: .; V: TRBV5-4; J: TRBJ2-3; size: .; DNA: TGTGCCAGCAGCTTGGACAGGGCCTTCAAATTTAGCACAGATACGCAGTATTTT; CDR3: CASSLDRAFKFSTDTQYF
D: TRBD2; V: TRBV5-5; J: TRBJ2-7; size: .; DNA: TGTGCCAGCAGCCCGGGGGGGGGCCGAAACGAGCAGTACTTC; CDR3: CASSPGGGRNEQYF
D: .; V: TRBV19; J: TRBJ2-1; size: once; DNA: TGTGCCAGTAAGGCGGGAAGGGAAAAGTTCTTC; CDR3: CASKAGREKFF
D: TRBD2; V: TRBV13; J: TRBJ2-1; size: .; DNA: TGTGCCAGCAGCCCCCGGGTAGCGGGAGGTGAGCAGTTCTTC; CDR3: CASSPRVAGGEQFF
D: .; V: TRBV29-1; J: TRBJ2-5; size: .; DNA: TGCAGCGTTGAAGATTTGGGCCGGTACTTC; CDR3: CSVEDLGRYF
D: .; V: TRBV27; J: TRBJ2-5; size: .; DNA: TGTGCCAGCAGCTGGGGGCCCCAAGAGACCCAGTACTTC; CDR3: CASSWGPQETQYF
D: TRBD1; V: TRBV11-3; J: TRBJ2-2; size: .; DNA: TGTGCCAGCAGCAAGGGACAGGGGGCGGTGGGACTCACCGGGGAGCTGTTTTTT; CDR3: CASSKGQGAVGLTGELFF
D: .; V: TRBV5-1; J: TRBJ1-1; size: .; DNA: TGCGCCAGCAGCCGGAATGCACAGGGTTCGAGAAGCACTGAAGCTTTCTTT; CDR3: CASSRNAQGSRSTEAFF
D: TRBD1; V: TRBV19; J: TRBJ1-2; size: .; DNA: TGTGCCAGTAGTATCGGACAGGGGAACTATGGCTACACCTTC; CDR3: CASSIGQGNYGYTF
D: TRBD1; V: TRBV7-3; J: TRBJ1-4; size: .; DNA: TGTGCCAGCAGCTTAACTACGGGACAGGGTGGGGGAGGGTTTTTT; CDR3: CASSLTTGQGGGGFF
D: .; V: TRBV29-1; J: TRBJ1-1; size: .; DNA: TGCAGCGTCCAGGGTGGGACTGAAGCTTTCTTT; CDR3: CSVQGGTEAFF
D: TRBD2; V: TRBV10-1; J: TRBJ2-5; size: .; DNA: TGCGCCAGCAGCGACTCTGCGGGAGCAGGAGAGACCCAGTACTTC; CDR3: CASSDSAGAGETQYF
D: .; V: TRBV27; J: TRBJ1-1; size: .; DNA: TGTGCCAGCAGTTTCGGGACACTGAACACTGAAGCTTTCTTT; CDR3: CASSFGTLNTEAFF
D: .; V: TRBV5-6; J: TRBJ1-2; size: .; DNA: TGTGCCAGCAGCTTGGGGGGCGATCACTATGGCTACACCTTC; CDR3: CASSLGGDHYGYTF
D: TRBD1; V: TRBV27; J: TRBJ1-4; size: .; DNA: TGTGCCAGCAGTTCGAGGGGGCTCGGGGAAAAACTGTTTTTT; CDR3: CASSSRGLGEKLFF
D: TRBD1; V: TRBV5-1; J: TRBJ2-2; size: .; DNA: TGCGCCAGCAGCCCTGGGACAGCGAACACCGGGGAGCTGTTTTTT; CDR3: CASSPGTANTGELFF
D: .; V: TRBV15; J: TRBJ2-2; size: .; DNA: TGTGCCACCAGCAGAGAGCAGGGTGGCACCGGGGAGCTGTTTTTT; CDR3: CATSREQGGTGELFF
D: TRBD1; V: TRBV5-1; J: TRBJ2-2; size: .; DNA: TGCGCCAGCAGCTTCTCAGCAGGGGGAAATGGCGGGGAGCTGTTTTTT; CDR3: CASSFSAGGNGGELFF
D: TRBD2; V: TRBV5-6; J: TRBJ2-1; size: once; DNA: TGTGCCAGCAGCTTGGGGCTAGCGGATAACAATGAGCAGTTCTTC; CDR3: CASSLGLADNNEQFF
D: .; V: TRBV5-1; J: TRBJ2-7; size: .; DNA: TGCGCCAGCAGCTCTAGGCCCAGGGTTTCCTACGAGCAGTACTTC; CDR3: CASSSRPRVSYEQYF
D: TRBD1; V: TRBV2; J: TRBJ2-7; size: few; DNA: TGTGCCACACGACAGGGAGAGGCCTACGAGCAGTACTTC; CDR3: CATRQGEAYEQYF
D: TRBD2; V: TRBV29-1; J: TRBJ2-3; size: .; DNA: TGCAGCGTCGGACTAGCGGGGGGACGGGATACGCAGTATTTT; CDR3: CSVGLAGGRDTQYF
D: TRBD2; V: TRBV5-4; J: TRBJ2-2; size: .; DNA: TGTGCCAGCAGCTTGGTGCCTAGCGGGAGCCGGGAGCTGTTTTTT; CDR3: CASSLVPSGSRELFF
D: .; V: TRBV15; J: TRBJ1-2; size: .; DNA: TGTGCCACCAGCAGAGAAGCTTACGTCGGCTACACCTTC; CDR3: CATSREAYVGYTF
D: .; V: TRBV7-2; J: TRBJ1-1; size: once; DNA: TGTGCCAGCATCCCCCCTGGCAGGAACACTGAAGCTTTCTTT; CDR3: CASIPPGRNTEAFF